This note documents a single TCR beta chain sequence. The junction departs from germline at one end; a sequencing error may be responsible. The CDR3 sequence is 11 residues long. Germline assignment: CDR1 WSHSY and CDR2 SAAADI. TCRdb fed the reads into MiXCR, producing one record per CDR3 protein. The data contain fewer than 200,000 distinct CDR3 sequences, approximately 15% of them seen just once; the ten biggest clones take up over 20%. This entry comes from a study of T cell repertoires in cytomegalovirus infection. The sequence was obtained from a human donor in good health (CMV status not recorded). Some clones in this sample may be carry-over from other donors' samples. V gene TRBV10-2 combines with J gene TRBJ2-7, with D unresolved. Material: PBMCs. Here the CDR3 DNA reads TGCGCCAGCAGTGAGTCCCCAGGTTGGCACTTC. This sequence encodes CASSESPGWHF.